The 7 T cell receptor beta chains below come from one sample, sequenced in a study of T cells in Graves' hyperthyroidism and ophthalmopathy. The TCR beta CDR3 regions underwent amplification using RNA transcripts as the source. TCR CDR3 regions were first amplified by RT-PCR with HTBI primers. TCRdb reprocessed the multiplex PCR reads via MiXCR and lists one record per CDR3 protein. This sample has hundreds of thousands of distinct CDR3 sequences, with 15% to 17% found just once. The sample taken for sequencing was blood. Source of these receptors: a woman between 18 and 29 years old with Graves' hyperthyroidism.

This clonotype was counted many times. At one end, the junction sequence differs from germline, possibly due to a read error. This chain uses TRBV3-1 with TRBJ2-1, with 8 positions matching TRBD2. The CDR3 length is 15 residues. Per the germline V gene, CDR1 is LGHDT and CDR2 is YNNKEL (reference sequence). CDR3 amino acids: CASRPGTRVYDEQFF. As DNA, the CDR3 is TGTGCCAGCAGACCCGGGACTAGGGTCTACGATGAGCAGTTCTTC.

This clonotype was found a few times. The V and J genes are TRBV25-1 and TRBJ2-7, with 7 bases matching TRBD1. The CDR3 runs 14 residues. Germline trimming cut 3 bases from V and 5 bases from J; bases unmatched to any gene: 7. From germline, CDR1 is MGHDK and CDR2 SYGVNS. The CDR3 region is CASSEPLTGDEQYF. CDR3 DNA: TGTGCCAGCAGTGAGCCCTTAACAGGGGACGAGCAGTACTTC.

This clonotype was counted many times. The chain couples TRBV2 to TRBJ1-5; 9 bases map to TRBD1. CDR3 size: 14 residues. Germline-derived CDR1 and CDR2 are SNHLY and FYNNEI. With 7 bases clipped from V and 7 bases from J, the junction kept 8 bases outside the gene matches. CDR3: CASTVDRGGQPQHF. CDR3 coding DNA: TGTGCCAGCACCGTGGACAGGGGTGGGCAGCCCCAGCATTTT.

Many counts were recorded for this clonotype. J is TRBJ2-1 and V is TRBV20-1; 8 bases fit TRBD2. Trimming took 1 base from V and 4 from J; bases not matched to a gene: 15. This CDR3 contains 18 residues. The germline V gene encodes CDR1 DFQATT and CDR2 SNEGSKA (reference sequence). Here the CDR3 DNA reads TGCAGTGCTAGAGGCGGGATTGGTAGTCAGCGGGGGTACAATGAGCAGTTCTTC. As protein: CSARGGIGSQRGYNEQFF.

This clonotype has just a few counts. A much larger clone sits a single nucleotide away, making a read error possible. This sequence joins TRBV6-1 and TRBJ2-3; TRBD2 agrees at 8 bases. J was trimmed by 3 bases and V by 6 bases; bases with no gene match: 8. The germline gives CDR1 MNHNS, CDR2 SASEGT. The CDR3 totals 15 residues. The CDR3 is CASSASGRKTDTQYF. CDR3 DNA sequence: TGTGCCAGCAGCGCTAGCGGGCGGAAGACAGATACGCAGTATTTT.

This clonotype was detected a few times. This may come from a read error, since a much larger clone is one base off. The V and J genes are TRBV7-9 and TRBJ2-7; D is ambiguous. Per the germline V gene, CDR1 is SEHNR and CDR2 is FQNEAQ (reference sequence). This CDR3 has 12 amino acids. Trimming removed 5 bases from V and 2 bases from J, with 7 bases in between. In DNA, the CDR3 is TGTGCCAGCAGCCAGAGTCCCTACGAGCAGTACTTC. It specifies CASSQSPYEQYF.

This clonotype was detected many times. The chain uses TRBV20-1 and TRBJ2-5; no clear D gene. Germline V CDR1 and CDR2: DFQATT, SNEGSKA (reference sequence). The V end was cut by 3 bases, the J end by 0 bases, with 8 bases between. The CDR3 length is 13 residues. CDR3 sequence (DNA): TGCAGTGCTAGTCGTAACTACCAAGAGACCCAGTACTTC. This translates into CSASRNYQETQYF.